These 13 T cell receptor beta chains were all obtained from the same sample, sequenced in a study of CD8 T cells in Susac syndrome. An amount of RNA that ranged from roughly 0.45 to 1 ug was reverse transcribed with random hexamers. One entry per CDR3 protein results from TCRdb running MiXCR on the immunoSEQ multiplex PCR reads. The sample lists a few hundred thousand distinct CDR3 sequences, around 93% seen once, with less than 0.075% in the top ten. Specimen: CD4+ T cells from PBMCs. All receptors derive from a human donor with multiple sclerosis.

The rearrangement links TRBV23-1 to TRBJ2-1; TRBD2 agrees at 13 bases. TRBV23-1 is flagged as an ORF with uncertain function. This CDR3 spans 16 amino acids. V shed 4 bases, J shed 9 bases, and the junction held 9 bases outside the gene matches. The CDR3 nucleotides are TGCGCCAGCAGTCCACTAGCGGGAGGGCCGGTCGTTGAGCAGTTCTTC. Its translation is CASSPLAGGPVVEQFF.

This chain connects TRBV20-1 to TRBJ2-3; 12 bases line up with TRBD2. The CDR3 totals 15 residues. Looked up from germline, CDR1 is DFQATT and CDR2 is SNEGSKA (reference sequence). J lost 5 bases, V lost 5 bases, and 8 bases had no gene match. The CDR3 DNA reads as TGCAGTGCTCTTCGACTAGCGGGGGTTCAAGATACGCAGTATTTT. It translates to CSALRLAGVQDTQYF.

CDR3: CASSTGRTDTQYF. In DNA form, the CDR3 reads TGCGCCAGCAGCACGGGGAGAACAGATACGCAGTATTTT. This chain joins TRBV5-1 and TRBJ2-3, with a possible D match to TRBD2 (5 bases). The CDR3 consists of 13 residues. The V gene's germline CDR1 is SGHRS and CDR2 YFSETQ. V lost 4 bases and J lost 3, with 9 bases in between.

The rearrangement links TRBV9 to TRBJ2-1; the D gene could be TRBD1 or TRBD2 (6 bases each). This CDR3 has 15 amino acids. Germline V lookup: CDR1 SGDLS, CDR2 YYNGEE. Trimming cost V 0 bases and J 9 bases, with 16 bases left between them. Here the CDR3 DNA reads TGTGCCAGCAGCGTAGTGGGGGGCGGCGGCGGTGAGCAGTTCTTC. This encodes CASSVVGGGGGEQFF.

The CDR3 nucleotides read TGTGCCAGCAGGGACTCAGGGGGCTTAAGCGGGAGCACTGAAGCTTTCTTT. It translates to CASRDSGGLSGSTEAFF. This sequence joins TRBV6-2 or TRBV6-3 and TRBJ1-1, with 8 bases that match TRBD1. With 6 bases clipped from V and 4 bases from J, the junction kept 16 bases outside the gene matches. Germline assignment: CDR1 MNHEY and CDR2 SVGEGT. This CDR3 has 17 amino acids.

This clonotype was detected a few times. The rearrangement uses TRBV12-3 or TRBV12-4 and TRBJ2-5; D is perhaps TRBD1 (6 bases). V lost 3 bases and J 2 bases, leaving 10 bases between the germline ends. The CDR3 covers 14 residues. CDR3 coding DNA: TGTGCCAGCAGTTTGGGGGCCATACAAGAGACCCAGTACTTC. This codes for CASSLGAIQETQYF.

The chain links TRBV2 to TRBJ1-5, with TRBD1 matching over 9 bases. This CDR3 comprises 15 residues. From germline, CDR1 is SNHLY and CDR2 FYNNEI. V lost 5 bases, J lost 5 bases, and 7 bases stayed unmatched. The CDR3 protein is CASSRDRDTYQPQHF. DNA of the CDR3: TGTGCCAGCAGTCGGGACAGGGATACGTATCAGCCCCAGCATTTT.

This chain connects TRBV7-3 to TRBJ2-3, with 10 bases lining up with TRBD2. Germline CDR1 is SGHTA and CDR2 is FQGTGA. This CDR3 contains 15 residues. Trimming at V came to 5 bases and at J to 2 bases, leaving 4 bases not matched to a gene. The CDR3 DNA sequence: TGTGCCAGCAGCCCCGGACTAGCGGCCACAGATACGCAGTATTTT. It is translated as CASSPGLAATDTQYF.

The chain uses TRBV12-3 or TRBV12-4 and TRBJ2-2; 8 nucleotides align to TRBD1. The V and J ends lost 5 bases and 5 bases, in that order; junction bases with no gene match: 7. The CDR3 has 15 residues. The CDR3 bases are TGTGCCAGCAGTCCTGACAGGGGATCGACCGGGGAGCTGTTTTTT. The encoded protein is CASSPDRGSTGELFF.

This chain links TRBV7-9 with TRBJ2-7; the D is unclear. The germline V gene encodes CDR1 SEHNR and CDR2 FQNEAQ (reference sequence). The V and J ends lost 3 bases and 6 bases respectively, with 12 bases between them. CDR3 length: 13 residues. Here the CDR3 DNA reads TGTGCCAGCAGCTTGGATCAGCCCCCCGAGCAGTACGTC. Its protein product is CASSLDQPPEQYV.

This rearrangement joins TRBV9 to TRBJ2-7; D is possibly TRBD2 (5 bases). Trimming shortened V by 2 bases and J by 0 bases, and 9 bases separated the two germline ends. Germline V gives CDR1 SGDLS, CDR2 YYNGEE. CDR3 length: 14 amino acids. The CDR3 DNA follows: TGTGCCAGCAGCGTTGGAGCGGACTCCTACGAGCAGTACTTC. As protein: CASSVGADSYEQYF.

V and J are TRBV12-3 or TRBV12-4 and TRBJ1-1; D unresolved. V lost 8 bases, J lost 1 base, and 11 bases lay in between. The CDR3 totals 13 residues. CDR3 nucleotide sequence: TGTGCCAGCGTGCGGACGGGGAACACTGAAGCTTTCTTT. This gives the protein CASVRTGNTEAFF.

The chain combines TRBV7-9 with TRBJ2-5, with 7 bases lining up with TRBD1. CDR1 SEHNR and CDR2 FQNEAQ come from the germline V gene (reference sequence). The CDR3 contains 16 residues. J gave up 2 bases and V 1 base, and 7 bases lay outside the gene matches. The CDR3 DNA reads TGTGCCAGCAGCTTAGACTCTCCCAGGGGGCAAGAGACCCAGTACTTC. Translated: CASSLDSPRGQETQYF.